This is a list of T cell receptor beta chains from one sample in a study of blood T cells in healthy people across ages. In TCRdb, the 5' RACE reads were re-called with MiXCR into one record per CDR3 protein. The sample yields over 1,500,000 distinct CDR3 sequences, 30% to 40% seen once. Sequencing was done on a sample of blood. The origin of the receptors is a human donor in good health. CDR3s include the opening cysteine and the closing phenylalanine or tryptophan. Fields, in order: CDR3 DNA, CDR3 protein, D gene, V gene, J gene, clone size. The D gene is left open where the match is weak. Part of the rows lack a size; the others show once, few, many or a class for expanded clones.

DNA: TGCAGTGCTAGAGGAACGGGAGCGAACACTGAAGCTTTCTTT; CDR3: CSARGTGANTEAFF; D: -; V: TRBV20-1; J: TRBJ1-1; size: few
DNA: TGCGCCAGCAGCTTTAATAGGGCCCCGAACACCGGGGAGCTGTTTTTT; CDR3: CASSFNRAPNTGELFF; D: -; V: TRBV5-1; J: TRBJ2-2; size: -
DNA: TGCAGTGCTAGTGGGGTGCAGCTATCAGCCACAGATACGCAGTATTTT; CDR3: CSASGVQLSATDTQYF; D: -; V: TRBV20-1; J: TRBJ2-3; size: -
DNA: TGCGCCAGCAGCCCCCGGGGTGACAGGTTTGGACTTAACACTGAAGCTTTCTTT; CDR3: CASSPRGDRFGLNTEAFF; D: -; V: TRBV4-1; J: TRBJ1-1; size: -
DNA: TGCAGTGCTAGCCGGGTAGCGGCGGAGACCCAGTACTTC; CDR3: CSASRVAAETQYF; D: -; V: TRBV20-1; J: TRBJ2-5; size: few
DNA: TGTGCCAGCAGTTTACAACAGGGAGTCACAGATACGCAGTATTTT; CDR3: CASSLQQGVTDTQYF; D: -; V: TRBV28; J: TRBJ2-3; size: -
DNA: TGCAGTGCTAGAGATCGAAGGAACGGTGACTATGGCTACACCTTC; CDR3: CSARDRRNGDYGYTF; D: -; V: TRBV20-1; J: TRBJ1-2; size: -
DNA: TGTGCCAGCAGTCCTCCCTTGCAGTCCTATATGGATACGCAGTATTTT; CDR3: CASSPPLQSYMDTQYF; D: -; V: TRBV7-9; J: TRBJ2-3; size: -
DNA: TGCAGTGCTAGCAAGAACACTGAAGCTTTCTTT; CDR3: CSASKNTEAFF; D: -; V: TRBV20-1; J: TRBJ1-1; size: few
DNA: TGTGCCAGCAGCCCTGCCCCACCAGGTACGAGGGATACGCAGTATTTT; CDR3: CASSPAPPGTRDTQYF; D: -; V: TRBV12-3/TRBV12-4; J: TRBJ2-3; size: few
DNA: TGTGCCAGCAGTCCCGTACAGGGGAGCTATGGCTACACCTTC; CDR3: CASSPVQGSYGYTF; D: TRBD1; V: TRBV6-5; J: TRBJ1-2; size: -
DNA: TGTGCCAGCAGCTATATAGCCGGGACAGGATCCTACGAGCAGTACTTC; CDR3: CASSYIAGTGSYEQYF; D: TRBD1; V: TRBV5-6; J: TRBJ2-7; size: few
DNA: TGCAGCGGGCGGGACAGGGGGGACTCCTACGAGCAGTACTTC; CDR3: CSGRDRGDSYEQYF; D: TRBD1; V: TRBV29-1; J: TRBJ2-7; size: -
DNA: TGCGCCAGCAGCCCAGAGACAGGGGACTATGGCTACACCTTC; CDR3: CASSPETGDYGYTF; D: TRBD1; V: TRBV5-1; J: TRBJ1-2; size: -
DNA: TGTGCCAGCAGCTTGCCAGGGGTAGTAGAGACCCAGTACTTC; CDR3: CASSLPGVVETQYF; D: -; V: TRBV5-6; J: TRBJ2-5; size: few
DNA: TGTGCCACTAAGAGGAGACTAGGTCAAGAGACCCAGTACTTC; CDR3: CATKRRLGQETQYF; D: -; V: TRBV2; J: TRBJ2-5; size: few
DNA: TGTGCCAGCAGCAAAGGATTCGAGCGGGACGAGCAGTACTTC; CDR3: CASSKGFERDEQYF; D: -; V: TRBV21-1; J: TRBJ2-7; size: -
DNA: TGCAGCGTTGAATTCGGCCTTAACTATGGCTACACCTTC; CDR3: CSVEFGLNYGYTF; D: -; V: TRBV29-1; J: TRBJ1-2; size: few
DNA: TGTGCCAGCAGCTCGAGGGGTATCGAGCAGTACTTC; CDR3: CASSSRGIEQYF; D: -; V: TRBV7-9; J: TRBJ2-7; size: -
DNA: TGTGCCTGGAGTGCTCACTCAGGGTGGAGTCTTCTTGCAACTAATGAAAAACTGTTTTTT; CDR3: CAWSAHSGWSLLATNEKLFF; D: -; V: TRBV30; J: TRBJ1-4; size: -
DNA: TGCAGCGTTGAATTGCTACTGAAGGGCATGAACACTGAAGCTTTCTTT; CDR3: CSVELLLKGMNTEAFF; D: -; V: TRBV29-1; J: TRBJ1-1; size: -
DNA: TGCAGCGTTGAAGATCCCACTAGGTCTGGGAATGAGCAGTTCTTC; CDR3: CSVEDPTRSGNEQFF; D: -; V: TRBV29-1; J: TRBJ2-1; size: few
DNA: TGTGCCAGCAGTGCCCTAAAGGGAAGCGAGCAGTACTTC; CDR3: CASSALKGSEQYF; D: -; V: TRBV21-1; J: TRBJ2-7; size: few
DNA: TGTGCCAGCAGCCGGGCCCTGGGACAGGGCGCCCAGTACTTC; CDR3: CASSRALGQGAQYF; D: TRBD1; V: TRBV3-1; J: TRBJ2-5; size: -
DNA: TGTGCCAGCAGCTTGTTCCCGACCAGGGAGGGGGCCGACAATAAGCAGTTCTTC; CDR3: CASSLFPTREGADNKQFF; D: -; V: TRBV7-3; J: TRBJ2-1; size: -
DNA: TGTGCCAACAGCCTCGAAGAGACAGAGCTCCACTATGGCTACACCTTC; CDR3: CANSLEETELHYGYTF; D: -; V: TRBV5-6; J: TRBJ1-2; size: -
DNA: TGTGCCAGCAGCCCAACTCCATGGGCCCTCCACTTT; CDR3: CASSPTPWALHF; D: -; V: TRBV14; J: TRBJ1-6; size: -
DNA: TGCGCCAGCAGCTCCGGACAGGGGGCAAGCAACACCATATATTTT; CDR3: CASSSGQGASNTIYF; D: TRBD1; V: TRBV5-1; J: TRBJ1-3; size: -
DNA: TGCAGTGGAAGTACCCTCGTCGACTATGGCTACACCTTC; CDR3: CSGSTLVDYGYTF; D: -; V: TRBV20-1; J: TRBJ1-2; size: -
DNA: TGTGCCAGGAGGGGGGCGCTTTATGGCTACACCTTC; CDR3: CARRGALYGYTF; D: -; V: TRBV2; J: TRBJ1-2; size: -
DNA: TGCGCCAGCAGCTACCCACGGACAGAGGGTTCCCTGAACACTGAAGCTTTCTTT; CDR3: CASSYPRTEGSLNTEAFF; D: -; V: TRBV5-1; J: TRBJ1-1; size: few
DNA: TGCAGTGCTAGAAGCGGCAGGGTCGACAATGAGCAGTTCTTC; CDR3: CSARSGRVDNEQFF; D: -; V: TRBV20-1; J: TRBJ2-1; size: few
DNA: TGTGCCAGCAGTGAAATCCACCCGGCGGATACGCAGTATTTT; CDR3: CASSEIHPADTQYF; D: -; V: TRBV2; J: TRBJ2-3; size: -
DNA: TGTGCCAGCAGCGCCTGGGGGGCAAATGAGCAGTTCTTC; CDR3: CASSAWGANEQFF; D: -; V: TRBV11-2; J: TRBJ2-1; size: few
DNA: TGCGCCAGCAGCTTGGGCGGGATGGAAGATACGCAGTATTTT; CDR3: CASSLGGMEDTQYF; D: -; V: TRBV5-1; J: TRBJ2-3; size: -
DNA: TGTGCCAGCAGCCGGCTCGGGGCTAGGGGTGAGACCCAGTACTTC; CDR3: CASSRLGARGETQYF; D: -; V: TRBV7-3; J: TRBJ2-5; size: -
DNA: TGTGCCACCAGCACCACCAGTTCCGAGACAGGGGGCAATGAGCAGTTCTTC; CDR3: CATSTTSSETGGNEQFF; D: TRBD1; V: TRBV15; J: TRBJ2-1; size: -
DNA: TGTGCCAGCAGCTTAGTGACAGGGATGTTCTACGAGCAGTACTTC; CDR3: CASSLVTGMFYEQYF; D: TRBD1; V: TRBV11-2; J: TRBJ2-7; size: few
DNA: TGCAGTGCTAGAGGACTAGCGGGGGGGATCCGGAGCGAGACCCAGTACTTC; CDR3: CSARGLAGGIRSETQYF; D: TRBD2; V: TRBV20-1; J: TRBJ2-5; size: -
DNA: TGTGCTAGTGGTTTAGGACCGCGAGGCCGAGAAGAGACCCAGTACTTC; CDR3: CASGLGPRGREETQYF; D: -; V: TRBV12-5; J: TRBJ2-5; size: -
DNA: TGCAGCGTTTTTATGGTTTTGAACACTGAAGCTTTCTTT; CDR3: CSVFMVLNTEAFF; D: -; V: TRBV29-1; J: TRBJ1-1; size: -
DNA: TGTGCCAGCAGCCAATTCCCGGGACAGGGTACAGATACGCAGTATTTT; CDR3: CASSQFPGQGTDTQYF; D: TRBD1; V: TRBV12-3/TRBV12-4; J: TRBJ2-3; size: -
DNA: TGTGCTAGTGGTTTCCATCTAGCGGGGGGCCGCACAGATACGCAGTATTTT; CDR3: CASGFHLAGGRTDTQYF; D: TRBD2; V: TRBV12-5; J: TRBJ2-3; size: -
DNA: TGTGCCAGCAGCTTGGAACTAGCGGGGGTGAATGAGCAGTTCTTC; CDR3: CASSLELAGVNEQFF; D: TRBD2; V: TRBV5-6; J: TRBJ2-1; size: many
DNA: TGTGCCAGCAGTGCAGGGTGGTCCAGCAATCAGCCCCAGCATTTT; CDR3: CASSAGWSSNQPQHF; D: -; V: TRBV12-3/TRBV12-4; J: TRBJ1-5; size: -